This T cell receptor beta chain was documented in a study of blood T cell repertoires in COVID-19 (TCRdb year 2020). For the study in its entirety: Collaborator samples came from the United States, Italy and Spain and covered acute and convalescent phases of COVID-19. The material from the prospective study consisted of cDNA or gDNA derived from T cells, B-cell-depleted T cells, or PBMCs. The dataset comprised deeply sampled blood TCRbeta repertoires from subjects exposed to, actively infected with, or recovered from COVID-19. The repertoires were released in a freely available public database intended as a resource for research on the immune response to SARS-CoV-2. Samples came from the ongoing ImmuneRACE study (first 160 participants) plus 1,254 subjects from 6 global collaborators. Sample metadata almost always included a de-identified subject ID, COVID-19 status, age in years and sex. Where available, HLA class I and class II types were obtained from metadata supplied by the sample provider rather than from assay-based typing.

CDR1 SGHTA and CDR2 FQGNSA were looked up in the germline V gene. Spanning cysteine to phenylalanine, the CDR3 consists of 15 amino acids. Left in the record is the CDR3 DNA by itself, 45 bases read in frame from the first base. V ends up 4 bases short and J 5 bases short, with an unmatched junction base count of 5. The collaborating institutions used their own protocols to collect whole blood in K2EDTA tubes. Collaborator samples were shipped for TCRbeta analysis as frozen whole blood, isolated PBMCs, or DNA extracted from either sample type. TCRbeta CDR3 regions were amplified from genomic DNA using the immunoSEQ Assay, a bias-controlled multiplex PCR. On the authors' methods: Nucleated cell counts per sample were estimated from amplification of reference gene primers within the assay. Sequence reads were collapsed and filtered to measure the absolute abundance of every unique TCRbeta CDR3 rearrangement. For each sample, productive Simpson clonality was calculated by taking the square root of Simpson's diversity index across productive rearrangements. The clones in this table, taken by TCRdb from immuneACCESS, are in-frame only. Not every clone is retained; where verified, under half of the shortfall comes from an unresolved V gene, and the cause of the rest is unknown. V and J calls and clone size are given by that table; D and trimming were obtained from the DNA. The sample table holds more than 200,000 clones, of which 70% to 90% were seen once. Clones ranked in the top ten supply more than 1.2% of the sample.

Of note for this clone: Its antigen specificity is not known. Base qualities are not at hand, and no much larger clone is one base apart.

The study at large found these results: How much clinical and demographic metadata was included differed by source and by participant, and the metadata was provided uncurated.

The chain couples TRBV7-2 to TRBJ2-5, with TRBD2 identical over 12 junction bases. This sequence was found in a man older than 75 with acute or convalescent COVID-19. Sequencing was carried out using peripheral blood. This receptor carries the CDR3 CASSSSGGARETQYF. The nucleotide sequence reads TGTGCCAGCAGCTCTAGCGGGGGGGCTCGGGAGACCCAGTACTTC.